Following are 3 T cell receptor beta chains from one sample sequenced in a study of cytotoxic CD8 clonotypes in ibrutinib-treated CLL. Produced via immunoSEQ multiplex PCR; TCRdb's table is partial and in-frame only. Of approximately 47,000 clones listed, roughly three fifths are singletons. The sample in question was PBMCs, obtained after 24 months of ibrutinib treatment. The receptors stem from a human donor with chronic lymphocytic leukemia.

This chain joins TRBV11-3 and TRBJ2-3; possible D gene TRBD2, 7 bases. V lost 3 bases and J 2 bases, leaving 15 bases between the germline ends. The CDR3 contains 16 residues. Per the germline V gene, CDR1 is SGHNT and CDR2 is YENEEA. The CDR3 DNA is TGTGCCAGCAGCTTTTTAGGGGGGGCCGACACAGATACGCAGTATTTT. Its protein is CASSFLGGADTDTQYF.

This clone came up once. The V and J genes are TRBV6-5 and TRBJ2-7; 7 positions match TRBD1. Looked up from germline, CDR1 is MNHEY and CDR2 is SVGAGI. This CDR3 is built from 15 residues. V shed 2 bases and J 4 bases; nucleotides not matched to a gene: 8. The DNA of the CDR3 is TGTGCCAGCAGTTACACCTACGACAGGGTGTACGAGCAGTACTTC. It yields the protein CASSYTYDRVYEQYF.

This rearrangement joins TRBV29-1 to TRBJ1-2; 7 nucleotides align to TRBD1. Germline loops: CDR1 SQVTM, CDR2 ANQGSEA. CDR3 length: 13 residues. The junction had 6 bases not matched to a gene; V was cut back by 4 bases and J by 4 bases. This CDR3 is CSVGTGAVYGYTF. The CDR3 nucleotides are TGCAGCGTTGGTACAGGGGCGGTCTATGGCTACACCTTC.